The 13 T cell receptor beta chains reported below all come from one sample, sequenced in a study of naive and memory T cell subsets. Two oligonucleotides, mixed equimolar, formed the beta constant-region primer covering TRBC1 and TRBC2. Nested alpha and beta constant-region primers with the SP2 primer drove four PCR rounds on ligated cDNA. TCRdb independently ran MiXCR on the UMI-ligation and nested PCR reads; one entry per CDR3 protein. The table lists approximately 100,000 distinct CDR3 sequences, more than 14% of them singletons. Study-wide points: A few larger clonotypes appeared in naive repertoires, especially CD8, possibly memory cells re-expressing CD45RA.

These receptors are not linked to any known antigen. Sequenced sample: naive CD8+ T cells from blood. These receptors were collected from a human donor in good health.

A few counts support this clonotype. CDR3: CASSLVPDTTDTQYF. As DNA, the CDR3 is TGTGCCAGCAGCTTAGTTCCCGATACCACAGATACGCAGTATTTT. The chain carries TRBV11-2 and TRBJ2-3; D not resolved. The V gene's germline CDR1 is SGHAT and CDR2 FQNNGV. With 1 base removed from V and 2 bases from J, the gap between germline ends came to 10 bases. The CDR3 runs 15 residues.

The J gene is TRBJ2-7, the V gene TRBV11-3, with TRBD1 as a possible D gene (7 bases). The CDR3 contains 17 residues. V was trimmed by 0 bases and J by 4 bases, leaving 19 bases between them. Germline V gene lookup returns CDR1 SGHNT and CDR2 YENEEA. The CDR3 DNA sequence: TGTGCCAGCAGCTTAGATATCAGGGGGGACTCGAGTTACGAGCAGTACTTC. Protein product: CASSLDIRGDSSYEQYF.

Many counts were recorded for this clonotype. The chain couples TRBV24-1 to TRBJ2-3; D gene uncertain. The germline CDR1 and CDR2 sequences are KGHDR and SFDVKD. Trimming removed 3 bases from V and 3 bases from J, with 6 bases in between. The CDR3 is made up of 13 amino acids. The chain's CDR3 is CATSDLETDTQYF. Here the CDR3 DNA reads TGTGCCACCAGTGATCTTGAGACAGATACGCAGTATTTT.

This chain uses TRBV20-1 with TRBJ2-1; 13 positions agree with TRBD2. The CDR3 has 15 residues. The junction had 9 bases not matched to a gene; V was cut back by 5 bases and J by 8 bases. Looked up from germline, CDR1 is DFQATT and CDR2 is SNEGSKA (reference sequence). The CDR3 loop is CSAVQRLAGGYEQFF. In DNA form, the CDR3 reads TGCAGTGCTGTCCAAAGACTAGCGGGGGGATATGAGCAGTTCTTC.

CDR3 protein: CATGDRGRQPQHF. The CDR3 coding sequence is TGTGCCACCGGCGACAGGGGACGTCAGCCCCAGCATTTT. J is TRBJ1-5 and V is TRBV15, with 8 bases fitting TRBD1. The ends lost 8 bases at V and 6 bases at J; junction bases unmatched: 6. Germline V gene sequence: CDR1 LNHNV, CDR2 YYDKDF (reference sequence). The CDR3 length is 13 residues.

This clonotype occurred many times. The V call is TRBV7-2, the J call TRBJ1-1, with a tentative D call TRBD1 (5 bases). The CDR3 consists of 13 residues. The V gene lost 2 bases and the J gene lost 5 bases, with 9 bases spanning the gap. CDR1 and CDR2 from the germline V gene are SGHTA and FQGNSA. CDR3 DNA: TGTGCCAGCAGCTTAACAGGTAGAACTGAAGCTTTCTTT. Translating gives CASSLTGRTEAFF.

This clonotype was seen a few times. The chain couples TRBV4-3 to TRBJ1-6; the D is unclear. The CDR3 spans 15 residues. CDR1 and CDR2 (germline): LGHNA, YSLEER. The V gene lost 0 bases and the J gene lost 15 bases, with 18 bases spanning the gap. CDR3 coding DNA: TGCGCCAGCAGCCAAGAATCGCAGGAGGCCCGGCTCCTCCACTTT. Its translation: CASSQESQEARLLHF.

The chain couples TRBV29-1 to TRBJ1-1; 10 positions match TRBD1. There are 12 residues in the CDR3. Trimming removed 6 bases from V and 8 bases from J; junction bases left unmatched: 6. Germline V gene data show CDR1 as SQVTM and CDR2 as ANQGSEA. The CDR3 loop reads CSVAGQGGEAFF. CDR3 nucleotide sequence: TGCAGCGTGGCCGGACAGGGGGGGGAAGCTTTCTTT.

The table lists this clonotype with a few counts. CDR3 protein: CAWSVLISEQFF. The CDR3 DNA reads as TGTGCCTGGAGTGTACTGATTAGTGAGCAGTTCTTC. This chain joins TRBV30 and TRBJ2-1; no firm D call. The CDR3 runs to 12 residues. The germline CDR1 and CDR2 sequences are GTSNPN and SVGIG (reference sequence). Trimming removed 0 bases from V and 9 bases from J, with 9 bases in between.

This chain uses TRBV7-9 with TRBJ1-2, with TRBD1 as a possible D gene (6 bases). Germline loops: CDR1 SEHNR, CDR2 FQNEAQ (reference sequence). This CDR3 contains 15 residues. The V and J ends lost 4 bases and 0 bases respectively, with 12 bases between them. CDR3: CASSSEQGANYGYTF. Here the CDR3 DNA reads TGTGCCAGCAGCTCGGAACAGGGAGCTAACTATGGCTACACCTTC.

This clonotype was picked up a small number of times. The chain recombines TRBV12-3 or TRBV12-4 with TRBJ2-7, with unresolved D. Trimming took 1 base from V and 5 from J, leaving 12 bases between them. This CDR3 region has 14 residues. CDR3 residues: CASSLDSPYDEQYF. DNA for the CDR3: TGTGCCAGCAGTTTAGATAGCCCCTACGACGAGCAGTACTTC.

The rearrangement uses TRBV12-3 or TRBV12-4 and TRBJ2-1; weak D call: TRBD2 (6 bases). The CDR3 totals 17 residues. V was pared by 3 bases and J by 7 bases, with 22 bases between. The CDR3 DNA reads as TGTGCCAGCAGTTTGACGTCAGCGGGTCTAGTACTGAATGAGCAGTTCTTC. This codes for CASSLTSAGLVLNEQFF.

Ten or more counts support this clonotype. This chain connects TRBV10-3 to TRBJ1-1, with D uncertain. The CDR3 covers 11 residues. V lost 6 bases, J lost 4 bases, and 6 bases lay in between. CDR1 and CDR2 from the germline V gene are ENHRY and SYGVKD. CDR3 loop: CAIRVGTEAFF. The DNA of the CDR3 is TGTGCCATCAGAGTGGGCACTGAAGCTTTCTTT.